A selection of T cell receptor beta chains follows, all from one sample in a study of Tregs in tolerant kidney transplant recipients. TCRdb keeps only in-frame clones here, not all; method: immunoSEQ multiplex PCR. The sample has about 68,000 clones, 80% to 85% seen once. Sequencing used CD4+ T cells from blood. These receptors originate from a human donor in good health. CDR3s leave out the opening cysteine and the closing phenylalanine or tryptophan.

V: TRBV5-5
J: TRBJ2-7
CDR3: ASSFSVGQGSSYEQY

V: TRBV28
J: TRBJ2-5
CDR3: ASSLGVTSGWETQY

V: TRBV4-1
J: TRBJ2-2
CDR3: ASETGAGGELF

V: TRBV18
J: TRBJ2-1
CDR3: ASSPPGQGSPYNEQF

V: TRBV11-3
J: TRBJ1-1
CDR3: ASSLVWGGPSMNTEAF

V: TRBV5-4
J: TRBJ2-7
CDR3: ASSLGERASSYEQY

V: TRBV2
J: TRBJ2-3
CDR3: ASSDRTSGSTDTQY

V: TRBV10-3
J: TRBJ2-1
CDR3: AISEFGGARSHNEQF

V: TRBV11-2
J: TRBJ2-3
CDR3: ASMGGTDTQY

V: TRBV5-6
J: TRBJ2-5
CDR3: ASSFDGTFGQETQY

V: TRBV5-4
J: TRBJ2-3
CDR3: ASSWGDTQY

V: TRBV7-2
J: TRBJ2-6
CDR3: ASSSTERGAGANVLT

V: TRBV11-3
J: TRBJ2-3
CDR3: ASSTYLAELTDTQY

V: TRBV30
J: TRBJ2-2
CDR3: ASNRGWEAGELF

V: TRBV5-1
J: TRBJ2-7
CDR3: ASSPVDSYEQY

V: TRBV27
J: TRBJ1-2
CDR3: ATRPFSGETYGYT

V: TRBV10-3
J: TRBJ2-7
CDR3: AISESWTLSYEQY

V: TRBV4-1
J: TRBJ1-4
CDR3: ASSQNRAGQEKLF

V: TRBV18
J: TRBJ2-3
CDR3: ASSPRERDTQY

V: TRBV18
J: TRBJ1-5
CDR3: ASSLYVDRGQPQH

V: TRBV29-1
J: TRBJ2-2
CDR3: SVEDRPPETGELF

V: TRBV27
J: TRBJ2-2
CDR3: ASSLDSGRLNTGELF

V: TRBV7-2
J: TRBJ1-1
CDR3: ASSYDRESTEAF

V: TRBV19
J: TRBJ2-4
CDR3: ASSPGTVFLGNIQY

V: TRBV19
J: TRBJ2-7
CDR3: ASSIQPVGLWAYEQY